This TCR beta chain was sequenced for a study of blood T cell repertoires in COVID-19. Whole-study context: Sites in the United States, Italy and Spain provided acute and convalescent COVID-19 samples. Sources were T cells, B-cell-depleted T cells, or PBMCs; the material itself was cDNA or gDNA.

In the authors' workflow: Nucleated cell number was recorded as an estimate derived from reference gene primer amplification. Assay: immunoSEQ multiplex PCR; the TCRdb copy retains only in-frame clones and omits some. Clonal size and the V and J genes are those of that table, whereas D and trimming came from the DNA. The data hold about 54,000 clones, with more than 75% observed a single time. CDR1 MNHEY and CDR2 SMNVEV come from the germline V gene (reference sequence). The CDR3 has 14 amino acids. V lost 6 bases and J lost 6, with 15 bases in between. The sequence was collected from a man aged 40-50 years with active COVID-19. The sample consisted of peripheral blood. The genes are TRBV27 and TRBJ1-5; no firm D call. CDR3 bases: TGTGCCAGCAGCCCTTGGGAGGTGGGTCAGCCCCAGCATTTT. Its translation is CASSPWEVGQPQHF.